The present T cell receptor (beta chain) was sequenced within a study of shared clonotypes between healthy human individuals. Study-level background: Per donor, three plates held CD4 naive cells, three held CD4 memory, two held CD8 naive and one held CD8 memory.

This CDR3 is 12 amino acids long. Per germline, CDR1 SQVTM and CDR2 ANQGSEA. With 6 bases clipped from V and 4 bases from J, the junction kept 5 bases outside the gene matches. TCRdb's table, derived via immunoSEQ multiplex PCR, lists solely in-frame clones and lacks some. The table lists some 1,100,000 clones, 75% to 80% of them singletons. The gene calls are TRBV29-1 and TRBJ2-5; 7 bases align to TRBD1. The receptor was isolated from a man between 18 and 35 years old in good health. Some clones in this sample may be carry-over from other donors' samples. The source material was memory CD4+ T cells from PBMCs. The subset: CD45RA-negative fraction. The CDR3 DNA follows: TGCAGCGTACCGTACAGGGGAGAGACCCAGTACTTC. It translates to CSVPYRGETQYF.